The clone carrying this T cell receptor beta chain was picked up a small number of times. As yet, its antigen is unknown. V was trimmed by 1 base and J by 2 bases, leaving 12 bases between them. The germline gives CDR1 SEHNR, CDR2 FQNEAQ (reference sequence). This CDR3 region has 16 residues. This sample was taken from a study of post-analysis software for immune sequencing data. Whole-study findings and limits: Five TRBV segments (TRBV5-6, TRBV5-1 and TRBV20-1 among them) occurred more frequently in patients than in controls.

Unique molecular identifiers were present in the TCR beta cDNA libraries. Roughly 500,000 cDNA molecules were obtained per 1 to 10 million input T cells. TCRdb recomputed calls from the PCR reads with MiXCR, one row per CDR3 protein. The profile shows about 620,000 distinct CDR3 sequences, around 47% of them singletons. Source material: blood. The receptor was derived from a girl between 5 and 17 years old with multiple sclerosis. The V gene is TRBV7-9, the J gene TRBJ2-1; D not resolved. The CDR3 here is CASSLGRPGAYNEQFF. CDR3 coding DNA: TGTGCCAGCAGCTTAGGACGGCCAGGAGCCTACAATGAGCAGTTCTTC.